The 9 T cell receptor beta chains presented below share a single source sample, sequenced in a study of T cell responses to AZD1222 COVID-19 vaccine. Clones were sequenced by immunoSEQ multiplex PCR, and TCRdb holds only the in-frame ones, with some missing. Of 150,000 to 180,000 clones detected, roughly nine tenths appear once; the ten largest clones hold 18%. This sample comprised peripheral blood, obtained on day 0 of AZD1222 vaccination. The receptors here all came from an adult in good health.

The chain uses TRBV10-1 and TRBJ1-1; D ambiguous. Germline-derived CDR1 and CDR2 are WNHNN and SYGVQD (reference sequence). Trimming took off 2 bases at V and 2 bases at J, with 6 bases between the two ends. This CDR3 is 13 amino acids long. CDR3: CASSETINTEAFF. DNA for the CDR3: TGCGCCAGCAGTGAGACCATTAACACTGAAGCTTTCTTT.

The chain links TRBV9 to TRBJ1-2; possibly TRBD1 for D (5 bases). CDR3 length equals 19 residues. The germline V gene has CDR1 SGDLS and CDR2 YYNGEE. V lost 0 bases and J lost 8, with 29 bases in between. CDR3 nucleotides: TGTGCCAGCAGCGTAGTCGCCACCGGGACCGAGGAGTCATTTGGGGGCTACACCTTC. Amino acids: CASSVVATGTEESFGGYTF.

This chain connects TRBV3-1 (or the pseudogene TRBV3-2) to TRBJ1-6, with D perhaps TRBD1 (5 bases). The CDR3 contains 13 residues. Germline values: CDR1 LGHDT, CDR2 YNNKEL (reference sequence). Trimming took off 8 bases at V and 4 bases at J, with 9 bases between the two ends. As DNA, the CDR3 is TGTGCCAGCCAGGACAAGTATAATTCACCCCTCCACTTT. Its protein product is CASQDKYNSPLHF.

The chain combines TRBV6-5 with TRBJ1-6; D is uncertain. The germline V gene has CDR1 MNHEY and CDR2 SVGAGI. Trimming shortened V by 3 bases and J by 10 bases, and 13 bases separated the two germline ends. This CDR3 spans 14 amino acids. The chain's CDR3 is CASSYGGPRSPLHF. For the CDR3, the DNA is TGTGCCAGCAGTTATGGAGGGCCGCGGTCACCCCTCCACTTT.

The rearrangement links TRBV5-6 to TRBJ1-1; unclear D gene. Germline values: CDR1 SGHDT, CDR2 YYEEEE. CDR3 length: 15 amino acids. Between the trimmed V and J ends, which lost 4 bases and 3 bases, there was a span of 16 bases. The CDR3 DNA reads TGTGCCAGCAGCGTTAGATTGGCGGCGGACACTGAAGCTTTCTTT. Protein: CASSVRLAADTEAFF.

This clone was found once. The rearrangement uses TRBV7-2 and TRBJ1-1, with D possibly being TRBD1 (6 bases). CDR3 length equals 15 residues. V was clipped by 1 base and J by 0 bases, with 9 bases between them. Germline lookup yields CDR1 SGHTA and CDR2 FQGNSA. Written as DNA, the CDR3 is TGTGCCAGCAGCTTAGTACAGGGAGTGAACACTGAAGCTTTCTTT. Residues: CASSLVQGVNTEAFF.

V and J are TRBV7-2 and TRBJ1-5; D gene uncertain. Germline V gene data show CDR1 as SGHTA and CDR2 as FQGNSA. This CDR3 contains 17 residues. The ends were cut back, 5 bases at V and 2 bases at J, with 19 bases in the middle. This CDR3 reads CASSPRSGNSGNQPQHF. DNA for the CDR3: TGTGCCAGCAGCCCAAGATCCGGGAACAGTGGCAATCAGCCCCAGCATTTT.

The chain couples TRBV15 to TRBJ2-7; 10 nucleotides match TRBD1. Losses at the gene ends were 3 bases for V and 2 bases for J; bases not matched to a gene: 7. The CDR3 has 16 residues. CDR1 LNHNV and CDR2 YYDKDF come from the germline V gene (reference sequence). CDR3 coding DNA: TGTGCCACCAGCAGTCCCGGGACAGGGGCTCCCTACGAGCAGTACTTC. Amino acids: CATSSPGTGAPYEQYF.

Details on this clone: The sample holds other DNA sequences that translate to the same CDR3. The chain carries TRBV6-4 and TRBJ2-3; TRBD2 aligns across 11 bases. With V trimmed by 6 bases and J by 1 base, 3 bases remained unmatched. CDR1 is MRHNA, CDR2 SNTAGT, per germline. The CDR3 is made up of 15 amino acids. The CDR3 DNA is TGTGCCAGCAGCGTACTAGCGGGAGGCACAGATACGCAGTATTTT. As protein: CASSVLAGGTDTQYF.